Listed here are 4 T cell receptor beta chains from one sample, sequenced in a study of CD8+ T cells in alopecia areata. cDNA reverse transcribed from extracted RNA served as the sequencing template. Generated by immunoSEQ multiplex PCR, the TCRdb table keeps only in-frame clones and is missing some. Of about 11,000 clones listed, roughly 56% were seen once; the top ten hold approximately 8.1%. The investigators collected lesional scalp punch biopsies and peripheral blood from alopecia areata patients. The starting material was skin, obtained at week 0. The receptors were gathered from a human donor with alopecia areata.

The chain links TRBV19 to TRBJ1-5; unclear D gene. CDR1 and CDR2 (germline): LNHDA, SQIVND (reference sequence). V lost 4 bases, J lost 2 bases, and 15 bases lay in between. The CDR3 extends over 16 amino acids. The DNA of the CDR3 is TGTGCCAGTAGTAGTGCGGGGAATCCAGGCAATCAGCCCCAGCATTTT. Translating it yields CASSSAGNPGNQPQHF.

CDR3 sequence reads: CASSGVRGSLGNTIYF. The CDR3 DNA follows: TGTGCCAGCTCCGGCGTGAGGGGAAGTCTTGGAAACACCATATATTTT. The chain recombines TRBV18 with TRBJ1-3, with a tentative D call TRBD1 (5 bases). CDR3 size: 16 residues. CDR1 and CDR2 from the germline V gene are KGHSH and LQKENI. V gave up 6 bases and J gave up 3 bases, with 18 bases separating them. The whole variable domain, filled in from reference TRBV18 and TRBJ1-3, reads NAGVMQNPRHLVRRRGQEARLRCSPMKGHSHVYWYRQLPEEGLKFMVYLQKENIIDESGMPKERFSAEFPKEGPSILRIQQVVRGDSAAYFCASSGVRGSLGNTIYFGEGSWLTVV.

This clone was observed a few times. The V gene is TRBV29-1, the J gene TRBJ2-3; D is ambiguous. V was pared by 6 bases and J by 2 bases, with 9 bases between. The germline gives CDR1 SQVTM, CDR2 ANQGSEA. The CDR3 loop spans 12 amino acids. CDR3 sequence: CSVSRDTDTQYF. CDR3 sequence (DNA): TGCAGCGTCTCAAGGGACACAGATACGCAGTATTTT.

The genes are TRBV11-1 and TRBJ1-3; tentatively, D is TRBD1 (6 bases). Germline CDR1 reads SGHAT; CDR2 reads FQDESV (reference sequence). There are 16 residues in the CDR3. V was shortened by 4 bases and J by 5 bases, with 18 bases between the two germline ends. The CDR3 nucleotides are TGTGCCAGCAGCTCGGCCCCGGGGGGGCCCAGAAACACCATATATTTT. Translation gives CASSSAPGGPRNTIYF.